In its sample, the clone carrying this T cell receptor beta chain was seen many times. The antigen remains undetermined. The J segment lost 2 bases and the V segment lost 6 bases, leaving 8 bases of the junction unmatched. The CDR3 contains 14 residues. CDR1 is DFQATT, CDR2 SNEGSKA, per germline (reference sequence). Regarding time point: pre-sensitization, week 0. Treatment here: therapeutic diphenylcyclopropenone sensitization with weekly scalp DPC. TCRdb re-analysed the RACE reads in MiXCR, keeping a single row per CDR3 protein. The sample carries over 300,000 distinct CDR3 sequences, around 5.5% recorded once. This sample was taken from a study of human T cells and chemical hapten exposure. Looking at the study overall: Variation in per-sample TCR yields came mainly from small pooled library volume differences.

Findings of the study overall: With alopecia, donors may have immune responses unlike healthy people's.

Source: whole blood, taken in connection with sensitization to the hapten diphenylcyclopropenone (DPC). The receptor's source is a woman in her forties or fifties with alopecia areata. Some clones in this sample may be carry-over from other donors' samples. This rearrangement joins TRBV20-1 to TRBJ2-7; 9 nucleotides align to TRBD2. CDR3 DNA sequence: TGCAGTGCGTTTTCAGCTAGCGGGACCTACGAGCAGTACTTC. Translating gives CSAFSASGTYEQYF.